These 11 T cell receptor beta chains originate from one sample sequenced in a study of T-cell memory formation after mild COVID-19. TCRdb redid the calling of the 5' RACE reads with MiXCR, one entry per CDR3 protein. The sample includes roughly 150,000 distinct CDR3 sequences, 10% to 15% of them seen just once. The sequenced material came from PBMCs or a T cell subset sorted from them (not recorded which). These receptors were taken from a man aged 18-30 years who had mild COVID-19 (a few samples of this study predate the infection). Cell type and time point are not known.

This clonotype was counted between two and nine times. The CDR3 loop is CASSFGQGTYNEQFF. The DNA for the CDR3 is TGTGCCAGCAGCTTCGGACAGGGCACCTACAATGAGCAGTTCTTC. The chain couples TRBV7-2 to TRBJ2-1; TRBD1 matches at 8 bases. Germline V CDR1 and CDR2: SGHTA, FQGNSA. J was trimmed by 2 bases and V by 3 bases; bases with no gene match: 3. The CDR3 is made up of 15 amino acids. The full variable domain, rest sourced from reference TRBV7-2 and TRBJ2-1, is GAGVSQSPSNKVTEKGKDVELRCDPISGHTALYWYRQSLGQGLEFLIYFQGNSAPDKSGLPSDRFSAERTGGSVSTLTIQRTQQEDSAVYLCASSFGQGTYNEQFFGPGTRLTVL.

This clonotype showed up just a few times. The chain employs TRBV5-1 and TRBJ2-1; no firm D call. The CDR3 has 12 amino acids. Germline CDR1 and CDR2: SGHRS and YFSETQ. Trimming stripped 4 bases from V and 15 bases from J, with 17 bases between. CDR3 DNA: TGCGCCAGCAGCCTCCCGGGCTCGAGGCCGTTCTTC. Its protein product is CASSLPGSRPFF.

This clonotype occurred a few times. The rearrangement links TRBV2 to TRBJ2-2; D not certain. Trimming took off 5 bases at V and 7 bases at J, with 14 bases between the two ends. The germline CDR1 and CDR2 sequences are SNHLY and FYNNEI. This CDR3 comprises 14 residues. This CDR3 reads CASSRDPGLGELFF. The CDR3 DNA is TGTGCCAGCAGTAGAGACCCGGGTCTCGGGGAGCTGTTTTTT.

This clonotype was detected only a few times. V gene TRBV7-2 combines with J gene TRBJ2-2, with 11 nucleotides matching TRBD2. The CDR3 runs to 18 residues. J was trimmed by 1 base and V by 0 bases; bases with no gene match: 4. Looked up from germline, CDR1 is SGHTA and CDR2 is FQGNSA. DNA of the CDR3: TGTGCCAGCAGCTTAGCTAGCGGGGGGGCCTTGAACACCGGGGAGCTGTTTTTT. It encodes CASSLASGGALNTGELFF.

This clonotype was counted between two and nine times. The chain combines TRBV5-1 with TRBJ2-7; 10 bases are a match to TRBD1. Germline CDR1 reads SGHRS; CDR2 reads YFSETQ. V lost 4 bases to trimming and J lost 3 bases; unmatched junction nucleotides: 7. The CDR3 covers 15 residues. The CDR3 sequence: CASSAGQGPVYEQYF. DNA of the CDR3: TGCGCCAGCAGCGCGGGACAGGGGCCTGTCTACGAGCAGTACTTC. Full variable domain (rest looked up from reference TRBV5-1 and TRBJ2-7): KAGVTQTPRYLIKTRGQQVTLSCSPISGHRSVSWYQQTPGQGLQFLFEYFSETQRNKGNFPGRFSGRQFSNSRSEMNVSTLELGDSALYLCASSAGQGPVYEQYFGPGTRLTVT.

The rearrangement joins TRBV5-6 to TRBJ1-5; possible D gene TRBD1, 6 bases. With 4 bases removed from V and 6 bases from J, the gap between germline ends came to 20 bases. The CDR3 runs to 16 residues. Germline loops: CDR1 SGHDT, CDR2 YYEEEE. The CDR3 loop reads CASSDPTGTHSQPQHF. In DNA form, the CDR3 reads TGTGCCAGCAGCGACCCAACAGGGACCCATAGTCAGCCCCAGCATTTT.

The rearrangement joins TRBV7-8 to TRBJ1-4; D is undetermined. CDR1 is SGHVS and CDR2 is FQNEAQ in the germline V gene. Trimming took off 3 bases at V and 8 bases at J, with 10 bases between the two ends. The CDR3 sequence is 13 residues long. The CDR3: CASSFRPTEKLFF. DNA of the CDR3: TGTGCCAGCAGCTTCCGCCCAACAGAAAAACTGTTTTTT.

Only a few counts were recorded for this clonotype. V gene TRBV18 combines with J gene TRBJ2-1; a possible D gene is TRBD1 (6 bases). Trimming left V 6 bases short and J 2 bases short, with 17 bases between. Germline values: CDR1 KGHSH, CDR2 LQKENI. The CDR3 has 16 residues. The CDR3 loop is CASSQTGLYPYNEQFF. The CDR3 DNA follows: TGTGCCAGCTCGCAAACAGGGTTGTACCCCTACAATGAGCAGTTCTTC.

The chain links TRBV5-1 to TRBJ2-3; D possibly corresponds to TRBD1 (5 bases). V was trimmed by 6 bases and J by 6 bases, leaving 14 bases between them. The V gene's germline CDR1 is SGHRS and CDR2 YFSETQ. The CDR3 runs to 13 residues. CDR3 in DNA: TGCGCCAGCACGGAAGGGGTTTGGGATACGCAGTATTTT. Translation: CASTEGVWDTQYF.

The CDR3 spells CASSVDGGWGQPQHF. The CDR3 coding sequence is TGCGCCAGCAGCGTGGACGGGGGCTGGGGTCAGCCCCAGCATTTT. The chain recombines TRBV5-1 with TRBJ1-5; TRBD1 might be the D (6 bases). Germline CDR1 SGHRS, CDR2 YFSETQ. Trimming removed 4 bases at V and 6 bases at J, with 17 bases between. The CDR3 runs 15 residues. The complete variable domain, with remaining parts taken from reference TRBV5-1 and TRBJ1-5, reads KAGVTQTPRYLIKTRGQQVTLSCSPISGHRSVSWYQQTPGQGLQFLFEYFSETQRNKGNFPGRFSGRQFSNSRSEMNVSTLELGDSALYLCASSVDGGWGQPQHFGDGTRLSIL.

The rearrangement uses TRBV7-2 and TRBJ2-2; D may be TRBD1 or TRBD2 (5 bases each). This CDR3 has 14 residues. Between the trimmed V and J ends, which lost 5 bases and 6 bases, there was a span of 13 bases. Germline CDR1 is SGHTA and CDR2 is FQGNSA. The CDR3, as DNA: TGTGCCAGCAGCAATGACATGGGGGCCGGGGAGCTGTTTTTT. Amino acid sequence: CASSNDMGAGELFF.